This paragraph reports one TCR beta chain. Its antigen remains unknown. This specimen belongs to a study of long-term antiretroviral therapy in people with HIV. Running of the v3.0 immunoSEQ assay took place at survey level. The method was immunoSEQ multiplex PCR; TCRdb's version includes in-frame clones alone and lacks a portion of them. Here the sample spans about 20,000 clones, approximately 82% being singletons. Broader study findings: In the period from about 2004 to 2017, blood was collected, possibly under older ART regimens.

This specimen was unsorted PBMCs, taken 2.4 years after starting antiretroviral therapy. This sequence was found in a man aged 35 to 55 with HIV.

The CDR3 region is CASSSGSAGTNEKLFF. The CDR3 nucleotides are TGCGCCAGCAGCTCGGGCTCCGCGGGAACTAATGAAAAACTGTTTTTT. The rearrangement links TRBV5-1 to TRBJ1-4; no reliable D call. With 3 bases removed from V and 1 base from J, the gap between germline ends came to 13 bases. Germline assignment: CDR1 SGHRS and CDR2 YFSETQ. This CDR3 is built from 16 residues.